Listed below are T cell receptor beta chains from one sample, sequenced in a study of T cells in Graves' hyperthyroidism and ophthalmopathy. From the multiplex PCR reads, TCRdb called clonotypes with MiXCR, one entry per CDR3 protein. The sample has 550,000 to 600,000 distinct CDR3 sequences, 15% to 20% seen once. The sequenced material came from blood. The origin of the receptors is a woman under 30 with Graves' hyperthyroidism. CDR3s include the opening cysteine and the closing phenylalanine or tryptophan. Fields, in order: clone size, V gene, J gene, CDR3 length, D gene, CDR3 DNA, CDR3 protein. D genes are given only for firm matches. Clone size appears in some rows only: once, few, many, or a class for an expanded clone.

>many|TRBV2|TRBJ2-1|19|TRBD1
TGTGCCAGCACGGAGGGACAGGGTGGTTATGTTGGGCGCTACAATGAGCAGTTCTTC
CASTEGQGGYVGRYNEQFF
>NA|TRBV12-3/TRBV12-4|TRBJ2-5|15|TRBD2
TGTGCCAGCAGTTTTGGGCGGGGGGGCCAAGAGACCCAGTACTTC
CASSFGRGGQETQYF
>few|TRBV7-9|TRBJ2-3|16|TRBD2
TGTGCCAGCAGCTTAGCCAGCGGGAGTTCCACAGATACGCAGTATTTT
CASSLASGSSTDTQYF
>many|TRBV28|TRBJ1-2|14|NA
NA
CASSTSDGNYGYTF
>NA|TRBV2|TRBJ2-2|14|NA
TGTGCCAGCAATCAGGGGCTCCTCACCGGGGAGCTGTTTTTT
CASNQGLLTGELFF
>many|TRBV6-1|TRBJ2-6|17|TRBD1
TGTGCCAGCAGCTCGCCACAGGGGAGCTCTGGGGCCAACGTCCTGACTTTC
CASSSPQGSSGANVLTF
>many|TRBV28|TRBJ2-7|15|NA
TGTGCCAGCAGTTTAGGGGAAATACTGGGCTACGAGCAGTACTTC
CASSLGEILGYEQYF
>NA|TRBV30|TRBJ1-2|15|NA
TGTGCCTGGAGCGACCGACCCCTAAGGAACTATGGCTACACCTTC
CAWSDRPLRNYGYTF
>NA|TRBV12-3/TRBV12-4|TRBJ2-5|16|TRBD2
TGTGCCAGCAGTTTTCAAGCGGGGGGGCCCCAAGAGACCCAGTACTTC
CASSFQAGGPQETQYF
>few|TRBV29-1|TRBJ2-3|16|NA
TGCAGCGTTGACGGTGTTCCTATGGGGCGCACAGATACGCAGTATTTT
CSVDGVPMGRTDTQYF
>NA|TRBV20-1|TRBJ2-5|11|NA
TGCAGCTATGACTACCAAGAGACCCAGTACTTC
CSYDYQETQYF
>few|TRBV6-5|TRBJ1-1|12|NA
TGTGCCAGCAGTTTCGTCAGAGTTGAAGCTTTCTTT
CASSFVRVEAFF
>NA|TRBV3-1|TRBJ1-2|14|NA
TGTGCCAGCAGCCAGGGCAGCCTCTCCTATGGCTACACCTTC
CASSQGSLSYGYTF
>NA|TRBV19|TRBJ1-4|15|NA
TGTGCCAGTAGTATCGGGCAGACAACTAATGAAAAACTGTTTTTT
CASSIGQTTNEKLFF
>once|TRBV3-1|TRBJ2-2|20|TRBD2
TGTGCCAGCAGCTCCCAGGGGGGACTAGCGGGGGGGCCAGGCACCGGGGAGCTGTTTTTT
CASSSQGGLAGGPGTGELFF
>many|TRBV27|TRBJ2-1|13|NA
TGTGCCAGCAGTCCCAACCCCTACAATGAGCAGTTCTTC
CASSPNPYNEQFF
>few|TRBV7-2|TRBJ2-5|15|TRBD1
TGTGCCAGCAGCCAGACAGGGGGTAGGCGAGAGACCCAGTACTTC
CASSQTGGRRETQYF
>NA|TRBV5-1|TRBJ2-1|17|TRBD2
TGCGCCAGCAGCCAATACCTAACTAGCGGATCCTACAATGAGCAGTTCTTC
CASSQYLTSGSYNEQFF
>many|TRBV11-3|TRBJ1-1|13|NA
TGTGCCAGCAGCTTAAGCAGGAACACTGAAGCTTTCTTT
CASSLSRNTEAFF
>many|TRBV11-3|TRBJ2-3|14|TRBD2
TGTGCCAGCAGCCGGACTAGTCTGACAGATACGCAGTATTTT
CASSRTSLTDTQYF
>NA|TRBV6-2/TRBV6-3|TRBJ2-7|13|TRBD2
TGTGCCAGCAGCCCCTTCGGGAGGGCCGAGCAGTACTTC
CASSPFGRAEQYF
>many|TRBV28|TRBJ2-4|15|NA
TGTGCCAGCAGTTCCCAGGGACCAGCCAAAAACATTCAGTACTTC
CASSSQGPAKNIQYF
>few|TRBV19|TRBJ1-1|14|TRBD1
TGTGCCAGTAGTATTTCAGGGGGAAACACTGAAGCTTTCTTT
CASSISGGNTEAFF
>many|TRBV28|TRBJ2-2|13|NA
TGTGCCAGCAGTTTTCTAAGCTCCGGGGAGCTGTTTTTT
CASSFLSSGELFF
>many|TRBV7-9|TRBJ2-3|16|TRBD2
TGTGCCAGCAGCCCGGGGACTAGCGGGATAACAGATACGCAGTATTTT
CASSPGTSGITDTQYF
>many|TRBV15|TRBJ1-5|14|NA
TGTGCCACCAGCAGAGCCGGTGGGGATCAGCCCCAGCATTTT
CATSRAGGDQPQHF
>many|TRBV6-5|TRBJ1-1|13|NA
TGTGCCAGCAGTTACTCGAAAACATATCAAGCTTTCTTT
CASSYSKTYQAFF